Each of the 15 T cell receptor beta chains below was sequenced from the same sample in a study of blood T cell repertoires in COVID-19. Produced via immunoSEQ multiplex PCR; TCRdb's table is partial and in-frame only. The sample records around 250,000 clones, 75% to 85% being singletons. Sequencing used PBMCs or T cells enriched from blood (not recorded which). The receptors shown here come from a woman aged 50 to 65 with acute COVID-19.

The genes are TRBV5-4 and TRBJ1-1; possibly TRBD1 for D (6 bases). In germline, CDR1 is SGHNT, CDR2 YYREEE (reference sequence). The CDR3 extends over 15 amino acids. V was trimmed by 1 base and J by 3 bases, leaving 13 bases between them. CDR3 sequence: CASSLPGASDTEAFF. DNA for the CDR3: TGTGCCAGCAGCTTGCCAGGGGCAAGCGACACTGAAGCTTTCTTT.

The chain is built from TRBV21-1 and TRBJ1-2. TRBV21-1 is termed a pseudogene. The CDR3 extends over 18 amino acids. CDR3 in DNA: TGTGCCAGCAGCAAAGGACCGGGACGGGGGTTAAGGGACTATGGCTACACCTTC. Its translation: CASSKGPGRGLRDYGYTF.

The chain combines TRBV6-5 with TRBJ2-5, with D possibly matching TRBD2 (6 bases). The V gene's germline CDR1 is MNHEY and CDR2 SVGAGI. The CDR3 consists of 16 residues. V was shortened by 2 bases and J by 5 bases, with 18 bases between the two germline ends. CDR3 bases: TGTGCCAGCAGTTACACTTCGAGGGCAGGGAGGGAGACCCAGTACTTC. It translates to CASSYTSRAGRETQYF.

This clone was detected only a few times. The chain links TRBV19 to TRBJ2-3, with 10 positions matching TRBD2. The CDR3 runs to 17 residues. Losses at the gene ends were 5 bases for V and 4 bases for J; bases not matched to a gene: 12. The germline gives CDR1 LNHDA, CDR2 SQIVND (reference sequence). In DNA form, the CDR3 reads TGTGCCAGTAGTGACAGGGGAGGTAGCGGGGGGTCAGATACGCAGTATTTT. This encodes CASSDRGGSGGSDTQYF. Full variable domain (rest looked up from reference TRBV19 and TRBJ2-3): DGGITQSPKYLFRKEGQNVTLSCEQNLNHDAMYWYRQDPGQGLRLIYYSQIVNDFQKGDIAEGYSVSREKKESFPLTVTSAQKNPTAFYLCASSDRGGSGGSDTQYFGPGTRLTVL.

This clone was counted only a few times. J is TRBJ1-1 and V is TRBV5-4; possibly TRBD1 for D (5 bases). The CDR3 consists of 13 residues. Germline values: CDR1 SGHNT, CDR2 YYREEE (reference sequence). V lost 5 bases to trimming and J lost 1 base, with 9 bases between them. In nucleotides, the CDR3 is TGTGCCAGCAGTCACGACAGGAACACTGAAGCTTTCTTT. Translating gives CASSHDRNTEAFF.

V gene TRBV5-1 combines with J gene TRBJ1-2, with 7 bases lining up with TRBD1. Germline assignment: CDR1 SGHRS and CDR2 YFSETQ. V shed 1 base, J shed 4 bases, and the junction held 4 bases outside the gene matches. This CDR3 has 14 residues. CDR3 sequence reads: CASSLTGEGYGYTF. CDR3 sequence (DNA): TGCGCCAGCAGCTTGACAGGGGAAGGCTATGGCTACACCTTC.

This clone was counted a few times. At the DNA level, this CDR3 is encoded by other sequences in the same sample as well. The chain has TRBV6-6 and TRBJ2-7; D not certain. The CDR3 runs to 11 residues. Germline V CDR1 and CDR2: MNHNY, SVGAGI (reference sequence). The V gene lost 4 bases and the J gene lost 2 bases, with 3 bases spanning the gap. The CDR3 loop is CASSLTYEQYF. As DNA, the CDR3 is TGTGCCAGCAGTTTAACCTACGAGCAGTACTTC.

The chain uses TRBV2 and TRBJ1-1; 9 nucleotides agree with TRBD1. Germline V CDR1 and CDR2: SNHLY, FYNNEI. J was trimmed by 0 bases and V by 8 bases; bases with no gene match: 4. The CDR3 has 14 amino acids. The CDR3 region is CASFRDRVNTEAFF. In DNA, the CDR3 is TGTGCCAGCTTCCGGGACAGGGTGAACACTGAAGCTTTCTTT.

V and J are TRBV9 and TRBJ2-2, with 12 nucleotides matching TRBD2. Germline assignment: CDR1 SGDLS and CDR2 YYNGEE. CDR3 length equals 16 residues. V was pared by 0 bases and J by 5 bases, with 2 bases of the junction left unmatched. This CDR3 reads CASSVGTSGGTGELFF. Here the CDR3 DNA reads TGTGCCAGCAGCGTAGGAACTAGCGGGGGGACCGGGGAGCTGTTTTTT.

The chain couples TRBV6-5 to TRBJ1-4, with D tentatively TRBD1 (5 bases). This CDR3 comprises 14 residues. The V gene lost 5 bases and the J gene lost 8 bases, with 15 bases spanning the gap. Germline V gene lookup returns CDR1 MNHEY and CDR2 SVGAGI. As DNA, the CDR3 is TGTGCCAGCAGTCCCGGGACGGGGGAAGAAAAACTGTTTTTT. Translated, it gives CASSPGTGEEKLFF.

The V and J genes are TRBV5-1 and TRBJ1-1; 7 bases map to TRBD1. Germline CDR1 is SGHRS and CDR2 is YFSETQ. Trimming cost V 4 bases and J 1 base; bases outside gene matches: 7. This CDR3 region has 15 residues. The CDR3 loop is CASSRDRTANTEAFF. The DNA of the CDR3 is TGCGCCAGCAGCCGGGACAGAACAGCGAACACTGAAGCTTTCTTT.

The chain joins TRBV19 to TRBJ1-1; 9 bases are shared with TRBD1. This CDR3 contains 16 residues. V lost 3 bases, J lost 3 bases, and 8 bases stayed unmatched. Germline CDR1 and CDR2: LNHDA and SQIVND (reference sequence). As DNA, the CDR3 is TGTGCCAGTAGTATCCCTACAGGGGGCCTTGACACTGAAGCTTTCTTT. Its protein is CASSIPTGGLDTEAFF.

The V gene is TRBV7-2, the J gene TRBJ1-2; D might be TRBD1 (6 bases). The V and J ends lost 0 bases and 5 bases respectively, with 19 bases between them. This CDR3 has 17 residues. Germline V gene data show CDR1 as SGHTA and CDR2 as FQGNSA. The CDR3 DNA reads as TGTGCCAGCAGCTTAGCGAGAAGGCAGGGGAGTGGTTATGGCTACACCTTC. It specifies CASSLARRQGSGYGYTF.

J is TRBJ1-3 and V is TRBV12-5; D is unclear. V was shortened by 3 bases and J by 0 bases, with 6 bases between the two germline ends. The CDR3 runs to 14 residues. CDR1 is LGHNT and CDR2 is FRNRAP in the germline V gene. CDR3 coding DNA: TGTGCTAGTGGTTTCGAGAACTCTGGAAACACCATATATTTT. It specifies CASGFENSGNTIYF.

The CDR3 coding sequence is TGTGCCAGCAGCGCTAGACGAGTATCAGCGGGGACCCAGTACTTC. This codes for CASSARRVSAGTQYF. V gene TRBV9 combines with J gene TRBJ2-5, with D perhaps matching TRBD2 (6 bases). Germline CDR1 and CDR2: SGDLS and YYNGEE. The CDR3 length is 15 residues. Trimming took off 3 bases at V and 7 bases at J, with 19 bases between the two ends.